Given below is one TCR beta chain in context. Repertoires were generated with immunoSEQ multiplex PCR, while TCRdb's copy carries only in-frame clones and drops some. The data show around 500,000 clones, with 70% to 80% seen just once and approximately 12% held by the top ten. Germline V lookup: CDR1 KGHSH, CDR2 LQKENI. CDR3 length equals 16 residues. The junction had 2 bases not matched to a gene; V was cut back by 1 base and J by 1 base. The record originates from a study of shared clonotypes between healthy human individuals. About 90 million PBMCs were counted before genomic DNA extraction. The clonotype was recovered from a woman between 40 and 50 years old in good health. Some clones in this sample may be carry-over from other donors' samples. The rearrangement links TRBV18 to TRBJ2-2, with 8 bases aligning to TRBD2. Sequenced: PBMCs. The CDR3 DNA sequence: TGTGCCAGCTCACCACTTCTAGCGGGGAACACCGGGGAGCTGTTTTTT. This encodes CASSPLLAGNTGELFF.